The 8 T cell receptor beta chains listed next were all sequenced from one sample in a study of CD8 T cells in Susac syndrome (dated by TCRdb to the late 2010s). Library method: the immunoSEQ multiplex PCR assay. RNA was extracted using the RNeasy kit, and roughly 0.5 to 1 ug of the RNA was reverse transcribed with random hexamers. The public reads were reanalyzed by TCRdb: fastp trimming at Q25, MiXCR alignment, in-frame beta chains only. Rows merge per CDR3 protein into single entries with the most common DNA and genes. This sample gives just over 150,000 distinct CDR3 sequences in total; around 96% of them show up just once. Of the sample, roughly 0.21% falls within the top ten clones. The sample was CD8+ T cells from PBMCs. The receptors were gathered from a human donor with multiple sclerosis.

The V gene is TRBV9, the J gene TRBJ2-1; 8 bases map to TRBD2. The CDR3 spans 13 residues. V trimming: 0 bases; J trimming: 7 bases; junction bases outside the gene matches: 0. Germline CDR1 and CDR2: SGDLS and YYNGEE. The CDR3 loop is CASSVGLANEQFF. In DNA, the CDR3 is TGTGCCAGCAGCGTAGGACTAGCGAATGAGCAGTTCTTC.

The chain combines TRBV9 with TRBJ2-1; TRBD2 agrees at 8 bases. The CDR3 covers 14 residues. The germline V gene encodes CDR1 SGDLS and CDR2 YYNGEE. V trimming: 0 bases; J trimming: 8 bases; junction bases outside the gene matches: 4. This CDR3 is CASSVAGGRDEQFF. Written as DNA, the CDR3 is TGTGCCAGCAGCGTAGCGGGGGGGCGGGATGAGCAGTTCTTC.

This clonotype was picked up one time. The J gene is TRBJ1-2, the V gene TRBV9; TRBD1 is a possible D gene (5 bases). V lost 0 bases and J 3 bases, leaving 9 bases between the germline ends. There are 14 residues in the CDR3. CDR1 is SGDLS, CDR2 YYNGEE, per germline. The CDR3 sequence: CASSVGGVDYGYTF. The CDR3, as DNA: TGTGCCAGCAGCGTAGGAGGGGTGGACTATGGCTACACCTTC.

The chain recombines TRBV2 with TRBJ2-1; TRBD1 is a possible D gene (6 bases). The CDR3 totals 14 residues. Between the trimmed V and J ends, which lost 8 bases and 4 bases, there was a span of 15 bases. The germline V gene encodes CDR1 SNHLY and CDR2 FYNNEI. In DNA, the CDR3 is TGTGCCAGCCACGACAGGACCCTATACAATGAGCAGTTCTTC. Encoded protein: CASHDRTLYNEQFF.

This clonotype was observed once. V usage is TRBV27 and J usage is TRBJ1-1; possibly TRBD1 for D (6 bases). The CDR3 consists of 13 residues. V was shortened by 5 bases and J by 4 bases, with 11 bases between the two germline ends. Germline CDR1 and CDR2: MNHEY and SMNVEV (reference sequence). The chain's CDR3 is CASSTGQTTEAFF. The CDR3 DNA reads TGTGCCAGCAGTACCGGACAGACCACTGAAGCTTTCTTT.

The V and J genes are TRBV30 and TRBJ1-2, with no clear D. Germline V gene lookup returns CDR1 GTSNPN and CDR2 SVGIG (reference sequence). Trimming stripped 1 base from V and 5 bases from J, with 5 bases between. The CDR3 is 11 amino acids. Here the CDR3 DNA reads TGTGCCTGGAGTGCCGGGTATGGCTACACCTTC. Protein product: CAWSAGYGYTF.

The CDR3: CASSYGSDYEQYF. The CDR3 DNA reads TGTGCCAGCAGTTATGGCAGCGACTACGAGCAGTACTTC. The chain joins TRBV27 to TRBJ2-7; the D is unclear. Trimming took 4 bases from V and 3 from J, leaving 10 bases between them. Germline V CDR1 and CDR2: MNHEY, SMNVEV (reference sequence). The length of the CDR3 is 13 residues.

The CDR3: CSVEDSAYEQYF. As DNA, the CDR3 is TGCAGCGTTGAAGACAGTGCCTACGAGCAGTACTTC. This chain joins TRBV29-1 and TRBJ2-7; D remains unclear. The V and J ends lost 0 bases and 2 bases respectively, with 5 bases between them. This CDR3 region has 12 residues. Germline values: CDR1 SQVTM, CDR2 ANQGSEA.